This record concerns one TCR beta chain sequence. Trimming pared 1 base from V and 8 bases from J, leaving 17 bases between. Germline CDR1 and CDR2: MDHEN and SYDVKM. The CDR3 spans 16 residues. This sample was included in a study of blood T cell repertoires in COVID-19. Methods used by the authors: Using reference gene primer amplification, nucleated cell counts were estimated. Produced via immunoSEQ multiplex PCR; TCRdb's table is partial and in-frame only. The V and J calls and clone size are taken from that table; D and trimming were inferred from the DNA. This sample has hundreds of thousands of clones; roughly 80% occur once, and the top ten carry 8.9%.

The specimen was peripheral blood. The chain joins TRBV28 to TRBJ1-4, with a possible D match to TRBD1 (6 bases). The origin of this receptor is a man aged 80 or over with acute or convalescent COVID-19. CDR3 DNA sequence: TGTGCCAGCAGTTTATCCGGCACAGGGCAGCTGGAAAAACTGTTTTTT. Translated: CASSLSGTGQLEKLFF.